One and the same sample provided the 31 T cell receptor beta chains below, sequenced in a study of blood T cell repertoires in COVID-19. Assay used: immunoSEQ multiplex PCR; TCRdb lists only in-frame clones, some missing. The sample lists roughly 270,000 clones; roughly 85% were seen once. What was sequenced was PBMCs or T cells enriched from blood (not recorded which). Source of these receptors: a man aged 40-49 years who had been exposed to COVID-19.

This sequence joins TRBV5-6 and TRBJ2-3; 7 nucleotides agree with TRBD1. CDR1 is SGHDT and CDR2 is YYEEEE in the germline V gene. The length of the CDR3 is 15 residues. The V and J ends lost 6 bases and 2 bases, in that order; junction bases with no gene match: 9. This CDR3 reads CASIVRDSNTDTQYF. CDR3 bases: TGTGCCAGCATCGTCCGGGACAGTAACACAGATACGCAGTATTTT.

The V call is TRBV5-1, the J call TRBJ1-1, with D perhaps TRBD1 (6 bases). Germline CDR1 and CDR2: SGHRS and YFSETQ. Trimming shortened V by 1 base and J by 0 bases, and 10 bases separated the two germline ends. This CDR3 has 15 amino acids. CDR3 sequence reads: CASSLSQGLNTEAFF. CDR3 bases: TGCGCCAGCAGCTTGAGTCAGGGGTTGAACACTGAAGCTTTCTTT.

The chain links TRBV11-3 to TRBJ2-7; 10 bases match TRBD2. V lost 3 bases and J lost 7; bases outside the gene matches: 9. The CDR3 length is 15 residues. CDR1 is SGHNT and CDR2 is YENEEA in the germline V gene. Written as DNA, the CDR3 is TGTGCCAGCAGCTTTGGACTAGCGGAATCGGGGGAGCAGTACTTC. It yields the protein CASSFGLAESGEQYF.

Written as DNA, the CDR3 is TGTGCCAGCGATGACAGGGCCCATGGCTACACCTTC. Protein product: CASDDRAHGYTF. The gene calls are TRBV19 and TRBJ1-2, with 7 bases aligning to TRBD1. Looked up from germline, CDR1 is LNHDA and CDR2 is SQIVND (reference sequence). V gave up 9 bases and J gave up 6 bases; unmatched junction bases: 7. The CDR3 covers 12 residues. The full variable domain, completed using reference TRBV19 and TRBJ1-2, is DGGITQSPKYLFRKEGQNVTLSCEQNLNHDAMYWYRQDPGQGLRLIYYSQIVNDFQKGDIAEGYSVSREKKESFPLTVTSAQKNPTAFYLCASDDRAHGYTFGSGTRLTVV.

The V call is TRBV27, the J call TRBJ2-3, with TRBD1 as a possible D gene (6 bases). The germline V gene encodes CDR1 MNHEY and CDR2 SMNVEV (reference sequence). CDR3 length: 13 amino acids. V lost 5 bases and J lost 4, with 10 bases in between. CDR3 amino acids: CASSRNRADTQYF. In DNA form, the CDR3 reads TGTGCCAGCAGTAGAAACAGGGCAGATACGCAGTATTTT.

CDR3 residues: CASSEHFTGELFF. In nucleotides, the CDR3 is TGTGCCAGCAGTGAACACTTTACCGGGGAGCTGTTTTTT. V usage is TRBV2 and J usage is TRBJ2-2; D uncertain. V lost 2 bases, J lost 5 bases, and 6 bases lay in between. Germline V gives CDR1 SNHLY, CDR2 FYNNEI. The CDR3 has 13 residues.

This rearrangement joins TRBV24-1 to TRBJ2-1; 8 nucleotides line up with TRBD1. With V trimmed by 10 bases and J by 4 bases, 8 bases remained unmatched. The CDR3 is made up of 14 amino acids. Per the germline V gene, CDR1 is KGHDR and CDR2 is SFDVKD. The CDR3 here is CATSGQGTYNEQFF. The CDR3 DNA is TGTGCCACTTCCGGACAGGGAACATACAATGAGCAGTTCTTC.

The J gene is TRBJ2-5, the V gene TRBV10-3; 10 bases agree with TRBD1. Germline lookup yields CDR1 ENHRY and CDR2 SYGVKD. J was trimmed by 5 bases and V by 6 bases; bases with no gene match: 3. The CDR3 extends over 13 amino acids. The CDR3 region is CAISPGQGETQYF. The DNA for the CDR3 is TGTGCCATCAGCCCGGGACAGGGGGAGACCCAGTACTTC.

The V gene is TRBV10-3, the J gene TRBJ1-5; no clear D gene. Trimming cost V 4 bases and J 4 bases, with 11 bases left between them. Germline V gene sequence: CDR1 ENHRY, CDR2 SYGVKD. The CDR3 length is 14 residues. DNA of the CDR3: TGTGCCATCAGTGTCTGGGGAGGGAATCAGCCCCAGCATTTT. Translation: CAISVWGGNQPQHF.

The chain is built from TRBV5-5 and TRBJ2-4; the D gene is possibly TRBD1 (6 bases). Germline CDR1 and CDR2: SGHKS and YYEKEE (reference sequence). The CDR3 is 15 amino acids. The V end was cut by 4 bases, the J end by 0 bases, with 11 bases between. CDR3 sequence reads: CASSPGQLAKNIQYF. For the CDR3, the DNA is TGTGCCAGCAGCCCTGGACAGCTAGCCAAAAACATTCAGTACTTC.

The chain joins TRBV4-2 to TRBJ2-7, with 8 bases that match TRBD2. V was clipped by 0 bases and J by 4 bases; unmatched bases: 8. Germline V gene lookup returns CDR1 LGHNA and CDR2 YNFKEQ. The CDR3 is 16 amino acids. CDR3 nucleotide sequence: TGTGCCAGCAGCCAAGACACCAGCGGGAGAGCATACGAGCAGTACTTC. Its translation: CASSQDTSGRAYEQYF.

This chain connects TRBV20-1 to TRBJ2-7; 7 bases match TRBD1. The germline V gene encodes CDR1 DFQATT and CDR2 SNEGSKA (reference sequence). V lost 3 bases and J lost 1; bases outside the gene matches: 12. The CDR3 is made up of 16 amino acids. The CDR3 DNA reads TGCAGTGCTAGTGGACAGGCAAATTCCCTTTCCTACGAGCAGTACTTC. Residues: CSASGQANSLSYEQYF.

This clone was seen a few times. The chain employs TRBV5-6 and TRBJ2-4; 10 nucleotides align to TRBD1. The V gene end was trimmed by 0 bases and the J gene end by 8 bases; junction bases not matched to a gene: 2. There are 14 residues in the CDR3. Germline CDR1 is SGHDT and CDR2 is YYEEEE. CDR3 sequence (DNA): TGTGCCAGCAGCTTGGGGGACAGGGGTGACATTCAGTACTTC. Protein product: CASSLGDRGDIQYF.

This chain links TRBV30 with TRBJ2-3; 11 bases are shared with TRBD2. The CDR3 is made up of 16 amino acids. J was trimmed by 4 bases and V by 2 bases; bases with no gene match: 8. Germline V gene lookup returns CDR1 GTSNPN and CDR2 SVGIG (reference sequence). The CDR3 spells CAWSTPSGRLADTQYF. CDR3 nucleotides: TGTGCCTGGAGTACCCCTAGCGGGAGGTTAGCAGATACGCAGTATTTT.

The chain employs TRBV13 and TRBJ1-1, with D hard to call. Germline V lookup: CDR1 PRHDT, CDR2 FYEKMQ (reference sequence). The CDR3 is made up of 12 amino acids. V was clipped by 3 bases and J by 3 bases, with 5 bases between them. CDR3 bases: TGTGCCAGCAGCTTGAGGGACACTGAAGCTTTCTTT. Its translation: CASSLRDTEAFF.

The rearrangement links TRBV5-1 to TRBJ1-1; TRBD1 is a possible D gene (5 bases). Per germline, CDR1 SGHRS and CDR2 YFSETQ. This CDR3 contains 12 residues. Trimming took off 4 bases at V and 11 bases at J, with 15 bases between the two ends. The CDR3 is CASSNPQGYAFF. DNA of the CDR3: TGCGCCAGCAGCAACCCCCAGGGTTATGCTTTCTTT.

The rearrangement joins TRBV24-1 to TRBJ2-2, with a possible D match to TRBD2 (6 bases). CDR3 length: 13 residues. Per germline, CDR1 KGHDR and CDR2 SFDVKD. Deletions cut 7 bases from V and 6 bases from J, with 11 bases between. CDR3 bases: TGTGCCACCAGGCACTCGGGGGCCGGGGAGCTGTTTTTT. It translates to CATRHSGAGELFF.

This sequence joins TRBV5-1 and TRBJ2-1, with D perhaps matching TRBD2 (6 bases). Trimming stripped 5 bases from V and 8 bases from J, with 17 bases between. The germline V gene has CDR1 SGHRS and CDR2 YFSETQ. The CDR3 loop spans 14 amino acids. The CDR3 bases are TGCGCCAGCAGATCCGGGAGAGTTTTGGATGAGCAGTTCTTC. Its protein product is CASRSGRVLDEQFF.

The chain combines TRBV5-1 with TRBJ1-5, with a weak D call TRBD1 (6 bases). The V gene's germline CDR1 is SGHRS and CDR2 YFSETQ. Between the trimmed V and J ends, which lost 0 bases and 4 bases, there was a span of 8 bases. The CDR3 contains 14 residues. Here the CDR3 reads CASSLDTGNQPQHF. The CDR3 nucleotides are TGCGCCAGCAGCTTGGATACAGGGAATCAGCCCCAGCATTTT.

This clone was seen a few times. The V call is TRBV7-9, the J call TRBJ1-2; D not resolved. There are 13 residues in the CDR3. Germline CDR1 and CDR2: SEHNR and FQNEAQ (reference sequence). V lost 5 bases and J 4 bases, leaving 11 bases between the germline ends. This chain's CDR3 is CASSLPDFYGYTF. The CDR3 DNA reads as TGTGCCAGCAGCCTCCCGGACTTCTATGGCTACACCTTC.

The chain recombines TRBV25-1 with TRBJ2-3; 7 positions match TRBD2. The ends lost 2 bases at V and 3 bases at J; junction bases unmatched: 8. This CDR3 has 16 residues. Germline lookup yields CDR1 MGHDK and CDR2 SYGVNS. CDR3 loop: CASSELAGAVTDTQYF. For the CDR3, the DNA is TGTGCCAGCAGTGAACTCGCGGGAGCGGTTACAGATACGCAGTATTTT. Full variable domain (outside the CDR3, taken from reference TRBV25-1 and TRBJ2-3): EADIYQTPRYLVIGTGKKITLECSQTMGHDKMYWYQQDPGMELHLIHYSYGVNSTEKGDLSSESTVSRIRTEHFPLTLESARPSHTSQYLCASSELAGAVTDTQYFGPGTRLTVL.

V and J are TRBV7-8 and TRBJ2-7; 7 nucleotides align to TRBD1. This CDR3 is 14 amino acids long. J was trimmed by 2 bases and V by 0 bases; bases with no gene match: 1. Germline lookup yields CDR1 SGHVS and CDR2 FQNEAQ. The CDR3 bases are TGTGCCAGCAGCTTAGCGGGACAGCCCTACGAGCAGTACTTC. Translated, it gives CASSLAGQPYEQYF.

V usage is TRBV7-9 and J usage is TRBJ2-3; 8 bases fit TRBD1. Germline V gives CDR1 SEHNR, CDR2 FQNEAQ (reference sequence). V shed 4 bases and J 1 base; nucleotides not matched to a gene: 7. The CDR3 is made up of 16 amino acids. This CDR3 is CASSSVLGQGTDTQYF. In DNA form, the CDR3 reads TGTGCCAGCAGCTCCGTACTGGGACAGGGCACAGATACGCAGTATTTT.

V gene TRBV6-5 combines with J gene TRBJ1-2; D possibly corresponds to TRBD1 (6 bases). Per the germline V gene, CDR1 is MNHEY and CDR2 is SVGAGI. There are 14 residues in the CDR3. V was pared by 6 bases and J by 2 bases, with 13 bases between. The CDR3 sequence: CASSPGTFNYGYTF. The CDR3 region has the DNA TGTGCCAGCAGCCCCGGGACATTCAACTATGGCTACACCTTC.

The gene calls are TRBV30 and TRBJ2-7, with 9 bases aligning to TRBD1. V was clipped by 1 base and J by 4 bases; unmatched bases: 5. The CDR3 consists of 14 residues. Germline V gene data show CDR1 as GTSNPN and CDR2 as SVGIG (reference sequence). The CDR3 here is CAWSGRDRAYEQYF. The CDR3 bases are TGTGCCTGGAGTGGGCGGGACAGGGCATACGAGCAGTACTTC.

V gene TRBV7-8 combines with J gene TRBJ2-5; a weak D match, TRBD2 (6 bases). CDR1 and CDR2 (germline): SGHVS, FQNEAQ. The CDR3 extends over 14 amino acids. V shed 1 base and J shed 2 bases, with 8 bases lying between them. CDR3 DNA: TGTGCCAGCAGCTTAGGGGACTCACAAGAGACCCAGTACTTC. This codes for CASSLGDSQETQYF.

The CDR3, as DNA: TGTGCCATCAGTGAATCTAGTAGCTTCGGGCAGTTCTTC. It encodes CAISESSSFGQFF. V is TRBV10-3 and J is TRBJ2-1; D is unresolved. CDR3 length equals 13 residues. CDR1 is ENHRY, CDR2 SYGVKD, per germline. V lost 3 bases and J 12 bases, leaving 15 bases between the germline ends.

The chain uses TRBV29-1 and TRBJ2-7; the match to TRBD2 covers 8 bases. Germline CDR1 reads SQVTM; CDR2 reads ANQGSEA. V shed 7 bases, J shed 4 bases, and the junction held 9 bases outside the gene matches. This CDR3 has 13 amino acids. The CDR3, as DNA: TGCAGCGCCGCCGGGGGGGAGGGATACGAGCAGTACTTC. Protein sequence: CSAAGGEGYEQYF.

This clone was seen a single time. CDR3 loop: CASSLVDRGNYGYTF. The CDR3 DNA reads TGCGCCAGCAGTCTTGTGGACAGGGGCAACTATGGCTACACCTTC. This chain joins TRBV5-1 and TRBJ1-2, with TRBD1 matching over 9 bases. Germline values: CDR1 SGHRS, CDR2 YFSETQ. V shed 5 bases, J shed 2 bases, and the junction held 7 bases outside the gene matches. The CDR3 has 15 amino acids.

In DNA form, the CDR3 reads TGTGCCAGCAGCTCCGGGACTAGCGGGATGAATGAGCAGTTCTTC. It specifies CASSSGTSGMNEQFF. The rearrangement links TRBV7-9 to TRBJ2-1, with 13 bases identical to TRBD2. Looked up from germline, CDR1 is SEHNR and CDR2 is FQNEAQ (reference sequence). Unmatched junction bases numbered 4, after V lost 4 bases and J lost 7 bases. The CDR3 is 15 residues long.

The V call is TRBV6-6, the J call TRBJ2-2; 9 bases align to TRBD2. The CDR3 has 15 amino acids. Per the germline V gene, CDR1 is MNHNY and CDR2 is SVGAGI (reference sequence). Trimming took 2 bases from V and 5 from J; bases not matched to a gene: 3. CDR3 coding DNA: TGTGCCAGCAGTTACGGGCGGGAGGGTACCGGGGAGCTGTTTTTT. Encoded protein: CASSYGREGTGELFF.